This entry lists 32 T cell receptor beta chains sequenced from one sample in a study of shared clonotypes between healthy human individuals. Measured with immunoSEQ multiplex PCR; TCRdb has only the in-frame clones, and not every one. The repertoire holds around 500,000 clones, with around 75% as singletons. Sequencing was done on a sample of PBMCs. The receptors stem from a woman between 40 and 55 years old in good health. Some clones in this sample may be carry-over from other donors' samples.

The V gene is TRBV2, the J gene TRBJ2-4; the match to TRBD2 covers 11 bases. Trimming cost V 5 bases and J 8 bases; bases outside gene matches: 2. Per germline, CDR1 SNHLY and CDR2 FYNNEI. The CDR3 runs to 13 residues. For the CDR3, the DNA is TGTGCCAGCAGTTATAGCGGGGGGGACATTCAGTACTTC. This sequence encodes CASSYSGGDIQYF.

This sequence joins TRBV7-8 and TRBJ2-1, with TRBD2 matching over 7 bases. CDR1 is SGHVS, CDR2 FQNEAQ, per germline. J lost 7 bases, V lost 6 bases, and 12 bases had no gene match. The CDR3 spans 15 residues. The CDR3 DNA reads TGTGCCAGCAGGCTAGCGGACCCCCCATGGAATGAGCAGTTCTTC. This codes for CASRLADPPWNEQFF.

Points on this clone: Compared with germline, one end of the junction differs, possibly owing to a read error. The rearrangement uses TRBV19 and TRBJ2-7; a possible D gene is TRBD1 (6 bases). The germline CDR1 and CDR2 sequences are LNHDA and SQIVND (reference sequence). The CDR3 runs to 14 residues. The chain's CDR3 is CASSIAGVSHEQYF. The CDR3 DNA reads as TGTGCCAGTAGTATAGCAGGGGTCTCCCACGAGCAGTACTTC.

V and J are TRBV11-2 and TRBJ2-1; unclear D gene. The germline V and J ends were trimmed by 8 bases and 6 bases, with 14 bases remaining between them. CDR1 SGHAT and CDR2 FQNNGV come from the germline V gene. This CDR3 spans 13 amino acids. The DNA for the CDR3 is TGTGCCAGCGTCCCGACGTGGAGCAATGAGCAGTTCTTC. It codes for CASVPTWSNEQFF.

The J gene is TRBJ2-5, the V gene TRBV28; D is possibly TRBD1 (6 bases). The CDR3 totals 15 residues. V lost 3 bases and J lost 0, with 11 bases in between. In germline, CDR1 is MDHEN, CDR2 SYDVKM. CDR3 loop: CASSFHTGNQETQYF. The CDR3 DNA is TGTGCCAGCAGTTTCCACACAGGGAACCAAGAGACCCAGTACTTC.

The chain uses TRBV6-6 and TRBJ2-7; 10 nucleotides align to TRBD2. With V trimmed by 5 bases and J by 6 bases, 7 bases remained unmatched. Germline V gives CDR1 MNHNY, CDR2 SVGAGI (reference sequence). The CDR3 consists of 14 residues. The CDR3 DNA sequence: TGTGCCAGCAGTCAAGCGGGAGGGCGAAGCGAGCAGTACTTC. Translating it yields CASSQAGGRSEQYF.

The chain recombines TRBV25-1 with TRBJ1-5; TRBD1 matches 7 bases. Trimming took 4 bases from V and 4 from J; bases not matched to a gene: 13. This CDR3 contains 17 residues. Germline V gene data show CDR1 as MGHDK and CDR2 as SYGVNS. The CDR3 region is CASSGDRSGAGNQPQHF. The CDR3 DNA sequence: TGTGCCAGCAGTGGGGACAGAAGCGGGGCGGGGAATCAGCCCCAGCATTTT. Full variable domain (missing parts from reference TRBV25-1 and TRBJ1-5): EADIYQTPRYLVIGTGKKITLECSQTMGHDKMYWYQQDPGMELHLIHYSYGVNSTEKGDLSSESTVSRIRTEHFPLTLESARPSHTSQYLCASSGDRSGAGNQPQHFGDGTRLSIL.

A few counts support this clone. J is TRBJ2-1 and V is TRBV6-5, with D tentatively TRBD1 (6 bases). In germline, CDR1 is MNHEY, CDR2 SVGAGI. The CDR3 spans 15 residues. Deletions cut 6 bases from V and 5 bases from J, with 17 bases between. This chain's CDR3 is CASRTGTARNNEQFF. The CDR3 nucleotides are TGTGCCAGCAGAACAGGGACGGCCCGGAACAATGAGCAGTTCTTC.

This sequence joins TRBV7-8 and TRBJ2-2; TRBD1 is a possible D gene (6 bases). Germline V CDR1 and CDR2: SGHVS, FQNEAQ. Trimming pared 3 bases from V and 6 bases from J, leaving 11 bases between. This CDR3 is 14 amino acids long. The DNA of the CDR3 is TGTGCCAGCAGCTTCCCGGCAGGGGCCGGGGAGCTGTTTTTT. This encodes CASSFPAGAGELFF.

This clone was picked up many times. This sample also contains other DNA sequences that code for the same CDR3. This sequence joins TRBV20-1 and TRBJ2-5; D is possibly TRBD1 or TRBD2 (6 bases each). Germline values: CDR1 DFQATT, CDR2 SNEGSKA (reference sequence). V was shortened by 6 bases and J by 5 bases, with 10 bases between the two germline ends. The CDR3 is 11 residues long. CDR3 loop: CSARRGETQYF. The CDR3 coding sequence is TGCAGTGCCAGGAGGGGGGAGACCCAGTACTTC.

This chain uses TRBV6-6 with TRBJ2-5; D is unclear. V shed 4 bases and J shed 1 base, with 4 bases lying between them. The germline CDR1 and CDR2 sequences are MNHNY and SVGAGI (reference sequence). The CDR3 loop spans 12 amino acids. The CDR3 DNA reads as TGTGCCAGCAGTTTACCCCAAGAGACCCAGTACTTC. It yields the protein CASSLPQETQYF.

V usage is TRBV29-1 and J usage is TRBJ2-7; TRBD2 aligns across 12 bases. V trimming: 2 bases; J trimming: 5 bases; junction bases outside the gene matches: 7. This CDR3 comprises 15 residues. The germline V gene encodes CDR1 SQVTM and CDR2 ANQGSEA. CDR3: CSVERLAGGQNEQYF. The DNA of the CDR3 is TGCAGCGTTGAACGGCTAGCGGGAGGGCAGAACGAGCAGTACTTC.

The CDR3 sequence: CATRTEGTEAFF. The CDR3 DNA reads as TGTGCCACCAGGACAGAAGGGACTGAAGCTTTCTTT. The chain is built from TRBV10-3 and TRBJ1-1; D is possibly TRBD1 (6 bases). The V and J ends lost 10 bases and 5 bases respectively, with 14 bases between them. The CDR3 spans 12 residues. CDR1 ENHRY and CDR2 SYGVKD come from the germline V gene.

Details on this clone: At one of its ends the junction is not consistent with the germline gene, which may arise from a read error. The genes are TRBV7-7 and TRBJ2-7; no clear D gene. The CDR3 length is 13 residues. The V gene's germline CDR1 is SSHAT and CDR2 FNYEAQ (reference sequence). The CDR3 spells CASSLGRNYEQYF. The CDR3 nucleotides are TGTGCTAGCAGCCTAGGACGGAATTACGAGCAGTACTTC.

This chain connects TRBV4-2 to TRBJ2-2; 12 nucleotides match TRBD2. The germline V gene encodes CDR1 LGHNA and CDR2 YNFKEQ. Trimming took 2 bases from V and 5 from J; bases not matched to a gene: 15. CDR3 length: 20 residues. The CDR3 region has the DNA TGTGCCAGCAGCCAACCCCGGGGGGCTGGACTAGCGGGAACTACCGGGGAGCTGTTTTTT. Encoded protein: CASSQPRGAGLAGTTGELFF.

This CDR3 reads CASSPELGQSAKNIQYF. The DNA of the CDR3 is TGTGCCAGCTCACCAGAGTTGGGTCAATCAGCCAAAAACATTCAGTACTTC. The V gene is TRBV18, the J gene TRBJ2-4; D is undetermined. The CDR3 runs 17 residues. The ends were cut back, 2 bases at V and 0 bases at J, with 14 bases in the middle. Germline V gene data show CDR1 as KGHSH and CDR2 as LQKENI.

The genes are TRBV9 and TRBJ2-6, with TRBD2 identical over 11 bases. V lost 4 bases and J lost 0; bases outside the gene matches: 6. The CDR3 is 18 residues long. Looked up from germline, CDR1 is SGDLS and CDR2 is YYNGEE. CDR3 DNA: TGTGCCAGCAGCCCCCGGGGACTAGCGGTCTCTGGGGCCAACGTCCTGACTTTC. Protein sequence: CASSPRGLAVSGANVLTF.

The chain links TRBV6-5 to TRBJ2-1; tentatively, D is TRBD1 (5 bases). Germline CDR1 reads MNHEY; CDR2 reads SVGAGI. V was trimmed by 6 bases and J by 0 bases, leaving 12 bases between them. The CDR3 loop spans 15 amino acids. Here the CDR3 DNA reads TGTGCCAGCAGACCCGACAGAACCTCCTACAATGAGCAGTTCTTC. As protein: CASRPDRTSYNEQFF.

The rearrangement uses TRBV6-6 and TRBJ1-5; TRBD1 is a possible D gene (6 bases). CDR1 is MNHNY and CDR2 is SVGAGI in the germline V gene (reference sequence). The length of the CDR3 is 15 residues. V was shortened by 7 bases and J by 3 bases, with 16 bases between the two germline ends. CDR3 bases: TGTGCCAGCACCCACGGTTTGGGGGCCAATCAGCCCCAGCATTTT. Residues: CASTHGLGANQPQHF.

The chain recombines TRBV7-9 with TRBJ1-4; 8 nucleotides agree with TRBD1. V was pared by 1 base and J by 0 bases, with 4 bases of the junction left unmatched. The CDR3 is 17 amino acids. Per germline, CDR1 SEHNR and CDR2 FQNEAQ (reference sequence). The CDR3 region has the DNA TGTGCCAGCAGCTTAGGTACAGGGGGTTCAACTAATGAAAAACTGTTTTTT. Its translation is CASSLGTGGSTNEKLFF.

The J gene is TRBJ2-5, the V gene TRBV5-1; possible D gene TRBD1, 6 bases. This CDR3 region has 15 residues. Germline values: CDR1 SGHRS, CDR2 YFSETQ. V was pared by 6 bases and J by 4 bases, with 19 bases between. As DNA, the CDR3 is TGCGCCAGCAAGGGCATAGCAGGGGAACGAGAGACCCAGTACTTC. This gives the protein CASKGIAGERETQYF.

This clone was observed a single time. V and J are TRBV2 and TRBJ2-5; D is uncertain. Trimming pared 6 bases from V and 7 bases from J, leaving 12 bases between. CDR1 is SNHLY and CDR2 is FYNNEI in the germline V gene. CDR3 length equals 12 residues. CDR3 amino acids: CASSPDLGTQYF. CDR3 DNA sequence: TGTGCCAGCAGCCCGGACCTTGGGACCCAGTACTTC.

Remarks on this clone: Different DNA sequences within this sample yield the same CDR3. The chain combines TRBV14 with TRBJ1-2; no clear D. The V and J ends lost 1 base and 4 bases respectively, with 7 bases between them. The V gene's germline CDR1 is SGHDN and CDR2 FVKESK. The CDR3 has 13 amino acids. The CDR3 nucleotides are TGTGCCAGCAGCCAAGGGCAGAGCTATGGCTACACCTTC. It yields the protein CASSQGQSYGYTF.

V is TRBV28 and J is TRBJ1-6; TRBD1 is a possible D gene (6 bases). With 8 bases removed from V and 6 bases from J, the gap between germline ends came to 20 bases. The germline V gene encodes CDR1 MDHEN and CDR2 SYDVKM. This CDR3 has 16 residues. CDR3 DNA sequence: TGTGCCAGCCTCACCGGGGGGGCGCGGGGTAATTCACCCCTCCACTTT. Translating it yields CASLTGGARGNSPLHF.

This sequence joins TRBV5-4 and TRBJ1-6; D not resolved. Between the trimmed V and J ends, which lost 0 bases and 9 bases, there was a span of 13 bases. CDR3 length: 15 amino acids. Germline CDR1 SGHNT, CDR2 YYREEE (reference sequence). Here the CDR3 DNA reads TGTGCCAGCAGCTTGGCTACTACAGTGAGTTCACCCCTCCACTTT. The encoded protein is CASSLATTVSSPLHF.

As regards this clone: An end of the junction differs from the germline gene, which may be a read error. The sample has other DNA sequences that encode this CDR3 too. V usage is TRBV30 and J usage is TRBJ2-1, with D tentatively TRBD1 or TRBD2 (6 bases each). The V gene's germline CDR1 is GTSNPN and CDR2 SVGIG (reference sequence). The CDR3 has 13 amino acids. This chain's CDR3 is CAWSGRNQGEQFF. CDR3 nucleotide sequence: TGCGCCTGGAGTGGGAGGAATCAGGGGGAGCAGTTCTTC.

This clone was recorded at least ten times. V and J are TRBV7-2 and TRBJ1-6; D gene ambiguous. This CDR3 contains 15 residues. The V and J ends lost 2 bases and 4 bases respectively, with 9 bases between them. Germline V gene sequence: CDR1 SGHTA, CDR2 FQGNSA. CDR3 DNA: TGTGCCAGCAGCTTAAGCGGACCGTATAATTCACCCCTCCACTTT. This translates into CASSLSGPYNSPLHF.

The CDR3: CASSLSPPSGRAYEQYF. Written as DNA, the CDR3 is TGTGCCAGCAGCTTATCCCCTCCTAGCGGGAGGGCCTACGAGCAGTACTTC. The chain is built from TRBV7-2 and TRBJ2-7, with TRBD2 matching over 12 bases. Germline CDR1 SGHTA, CDR2 FQGNSA. The V and J ends lost 2 bases and 2 bases, in that order; junction bases with no gene match: 7. The CDR3 has 17 residues. Variable domain in full (rest from reference TRBV7-2 and TRBJ2-7): GAGVSQSPSNKVTEKGKDVELRCDPISGHTALYWYRQSLGQGLEFLIYFQGNSAPDKSGLPSDRFSAERTGGSVSTLTIQRTQQEDSAVYLCASSLSPPSGRAYEQYFGPGTRLTVT.

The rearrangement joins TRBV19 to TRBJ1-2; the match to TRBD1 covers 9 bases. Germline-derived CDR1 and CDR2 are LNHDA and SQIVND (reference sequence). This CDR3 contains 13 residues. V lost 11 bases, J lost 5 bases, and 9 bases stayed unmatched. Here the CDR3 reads CACSTGGFYGYTF. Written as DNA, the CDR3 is TGTGCCTGCTCAACAGGGGGCTTTTATGGCTACACCTTC. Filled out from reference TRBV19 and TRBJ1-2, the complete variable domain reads DGGITQSPKYLFRKEGQNVTLSCEQNLNHDAMYWYRQDPGQGLRLIYYSQIVNDFQKGDIAEGYSVSREKKESFPLTVTSAQKNPTAFYLCACSTGGFYGYTFGSGTRLTVV.

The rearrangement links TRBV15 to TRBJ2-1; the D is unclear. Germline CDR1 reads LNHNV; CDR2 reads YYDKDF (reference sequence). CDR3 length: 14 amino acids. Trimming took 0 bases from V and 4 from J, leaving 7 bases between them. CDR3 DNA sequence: TGTGCCACCAGCAGAGATAACGCTTACAATGAGCAGTTCTTC. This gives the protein CATSRDNAYNEQFF.

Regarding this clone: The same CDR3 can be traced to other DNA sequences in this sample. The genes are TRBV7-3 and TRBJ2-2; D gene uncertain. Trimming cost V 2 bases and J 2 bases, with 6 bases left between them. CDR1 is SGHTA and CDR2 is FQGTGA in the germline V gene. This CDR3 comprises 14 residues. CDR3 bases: TGTGCCAGCAGCTTAGGTCTAAACACCGGGGAGCTGTTTTTT. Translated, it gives CASSLGLNTGELFF.

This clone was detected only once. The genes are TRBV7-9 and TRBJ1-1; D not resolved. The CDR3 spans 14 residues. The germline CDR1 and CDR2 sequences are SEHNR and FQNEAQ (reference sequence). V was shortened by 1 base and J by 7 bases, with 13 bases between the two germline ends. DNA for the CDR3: TGTGCCAGCAGCTTAGAGATATCTAATATTGAAGCTTTCTTT. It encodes CASSLEISNIEAFF.